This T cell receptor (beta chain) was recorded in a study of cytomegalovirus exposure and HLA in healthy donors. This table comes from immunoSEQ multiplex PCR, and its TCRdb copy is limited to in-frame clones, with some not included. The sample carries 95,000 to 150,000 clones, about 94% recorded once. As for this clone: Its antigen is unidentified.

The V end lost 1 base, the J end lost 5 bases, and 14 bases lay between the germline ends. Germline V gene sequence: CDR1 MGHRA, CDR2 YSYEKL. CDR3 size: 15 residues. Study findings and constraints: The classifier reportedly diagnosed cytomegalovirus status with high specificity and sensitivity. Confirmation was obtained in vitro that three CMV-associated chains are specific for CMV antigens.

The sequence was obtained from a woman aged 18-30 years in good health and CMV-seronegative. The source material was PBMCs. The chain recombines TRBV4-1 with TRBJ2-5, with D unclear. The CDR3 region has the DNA TGCGCCAGCAGCCAAGCTGATGGCGGAATGGAGACCCAGTACTTC. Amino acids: CASSQADGGMETQYF.